The 32 T cell receptor beta chains below all came from one sample that was sequenced in a study of CD8 T cells in Susac syndrome. A quantity of roughly 0.5 to 1 ug RNA underwent reverse transcription using random hexamers. TCRdb fed the immunoSEQ multiplex PCR reads into MiXCR, producing one record per CDR3 protein. The data show some 130,000 distinct CDR3 sequences, roughly 94% seen once. Sequencing was done on a sample of CD8+ T cells from PBMCs. All receptors come from a human donor with Susac syndrome.

This rearrangement joins TRBV25-1 to TRBJ2-5; D not certain. Germline lookup yields CDR1 MGHDK and CDR2 SYGVNS. V was shortened by 4 bases and J by 5 bases, with 5 bases between the two germline ends. The CDR3 spans 11 residues. CDR3 amino acids: CASSGSETQYF. In DNA form, the CDR3 reads TGTGCCAGCAGTGGGTCTGAGACCCAGTACTTC.

DNA of the CDR3: TGTGCCAGCATCAAGGGGAACACTGAAGCTTTCTTT. As protein: CASIKGNTEAFF. The chain combines TRBV12-3 or TRBV12-4 with TRBJ1-1; D not resolved. The V end was cut by 7 bases, the J end by 1 base, with 7 bases between. The CDR3 length is 12 residues.

The chain has TRBV2 and TRBJ2-6; 7 bases align to TRBD1. The CDR3 is 18 residues long. V was pared by 2 bases and J by 2 bases, with 9 bases of the junction left unmatched. Germline values: CDR1 SNHLY, CDR2 FYNNEI. The CDR3: CASSESSLQGAGANVLTF. The CDR3 DNA follows: TGTGCCAGCAGTGAAAGTTCATTGCAGGGGGCTGGGGCCAACGTCCTGACTTTC. The whole variable domain, remainder taken from reference TRBV2 and TRBJ2-6, is EPEVTQTPSHQVTQMGQEVILRCVPISNHLYFYWYRQILGQKVEFLVSFYNNEISEKSEIFDDQFSVERPDGSNFTLKIRSTKLEDSAMYFCASSESSLQGAGANVLTFGAGSRLTVL.

The chain employs TRBV7-6 and TRBJ1-1; a weak D match, TRBD1 (6 bases). The CDR3 sequence is 15 residues long. CDR1 and CDR2 from the germline V gene are SGHVS and FNYEAQ. Trimming removed 4 bases from V and 4 bases from J, with 16 bases in between. The CDR3 DNA follows: TGTGCCAGCAGCTCCCCCCAGGGGATCAGCACTGAAGCTTTCTTT. Protein product: CASSSPQGISTEAFF.

This chain joins TRBV7-3 and TRBJ2-1; D not resolved. Germline CDR1 reads SGHTA; CDR2 reads FQGTGA. This CDR3 contains 15 residues. V was trimmed by 4 bases and J by 0 bases, leaving 10 bases between them. CDR3 nucleotides: TGTGCCAGCAGCTCCCTAGTGGGCTCCTACAATGAGCAGTTCTTC. Protein: CASSSLVGSYNEQFF.

The table lists this clonotype with a count of one. The J gene is TRBJ2-3, the V gene TRBV13; 12 bases line up with TRBD2. Germline-derived CDR1 and CDR2 are PRHDT and FYEKMQ (reference sequence). The CDR3 runs to 16 residues. V shed 5 bases, J shed 7 bases, and the junction held 10 bases outside the gene matches. The CDR3 nucleotides are TGTGCCAGCAGCCCGAGGACTAGCGGGACTACCCATACGCAGTATTTT. Translated, it gives CASSPRTSGTTHTQYF.

This sequence joins TRBV12-3 or TRBV12-4 and TRBJ1-1; no definite D call. There are 11 residues in the CDR3. V lost 5 bases, J lost 9 bases, and 10 bases lay in between. DNA for the CDR3: TGTGCCAGCAGTGGGGAGGGAAAAGCTTTCTTT. Translated: CASSGEGKAFF.

The chain joins TRBV9 to TRBJ2-7, with 7 bases aligning to TRBD1. Trimming at V came to 0 bases and at J to 5 bases, leaving 5 bases not matched to a gene. CDR1 and CDR2 (germline): SGDLS, YYNGEE. This CDR3 has 14 residues. Here the CDR3 reads CASSVEQGFHEQYF. The DNA of the CDR3 is TGTGCCAGCAGCGTAGAACAGGGGTTCCACGAGCAGTACTTC.

The gene calls are TRBV3-1 and TRBJ2-7; no firm D call. In germline, CDR1 is LGHDT, CDR2 YNNKEL (reference sequence). The CDR3 spans 14 residues. V dropped 1 base and J dropped 1 base, with 8 bases sitting between them. The CDR3: CASSQVGSSYEQYF. The DNA of the CDR3 is TGTGCCAGCAGCCAAGTGGGCAGTTCCTACGAGCAGTACTTC.

DNA of the CDR3: TGCAGTGCGAAGGGGGACTCCTACAATGAGCAGTTCTTC. The encoded protein is CSAKGDSYNEQFF. This chain connects TRBV20-1 to TRBJ2-1, with a tentative D call TRBD1 (6 bases). Trimming shortened V by 6 bases and J by 0 bases, and 9 bases separated the two germline ends. Germline-derived CDR1 and CDR2 are DFQATT and SNEGSKA (reference sequence). The CDR3 sequence is 13 residues long.

The chain joins TRBV11-2 to TRBJ2-1; tentative D call: TRBD2 (6 bases). V was shortened by 10 bases and J by 6 bases, with 25 bases between the two germline ends. The CDR3 runs 16 residues. Germline V gene lookup returns CDR1 SGHAT and CDR2 FQNNGV. This CDR3 is CATKGLRPITVNEQFF. DNA of the CDR3: TGTGCCACCAAGGGACTCCGTCCCATTACCGTCAATGAGCAGTTCTTC.

This clonotype was counted a single time. The V gene is TRBV11-2, the J gene TRBJ2-3; D not resolved. The CDR3 contains 11 residues. Trimming pared 4 bases from V and 6 bases from J, leaving 5 bases between. CDR1 SGHAT and CDR2 FQNNGV come from the germline V gene. The chain's CDR3 is CASSYQDTQYF. As DNA, the CDR3 is TGTGCCAGCAGCTATCAGGATACGCAGTATTTT.

The chain has TRBV6-5 and TRBJ1-1, with D unresolved. The CDR3 runs 12 residues. Trimming removed 4 bases at V and 2 bases at J, with 5 bases between. Germline CDR1 MNHEY, CDR2 SVGAGI. The CDR3 coding sequence is TGTGCCAGCAGTTCACCCAACACTGAAGCTTTCTTT. Translated: CASSSPNTEAFF.

The chain employs TRBV2 and TRBJ2-7; 8 bases map to TRBD2. V shed 11 bases and J 5 bases; nucleotides not matched to a gene: 8. The germline gives CDR1 SNHLY, CDR2 FYNNEI. The CDR3 extends over 12 amino acids. CDR3 residues: CAGDSGMNEQYF. The CDR3, as DNA: TGTGCCGGCGATAGCGGGATGAACGAGCAGTACTTC.

This chain joins TRBV24-1 and TRBJ2-1; weak D call: TRBD2 (6 bases). The CDR3 runs 15 residues. The germline CDR1 and CDR2 sequences are KGHDR and SFDVKD. With 5 bases removed from V and 4 bases from J, the gap between germline ends came to 14 bases. This CDR3 reads CATSGGGRRYNEQFF. The CDR3 DNA is TGTGCCACCAGTGGCGGAGGGAGGAGATACAATGAGCAGTTCTTC.

The chain joins TRBV6-2 or TRBV6-3 to TRBJ2-1; D gene uncertain. The CDR3 length is 13 residues. Germline CDR1 and CDR2: MNHEY and SVGEGT. The V end lost 6 bases, the J end lost 0 bases, and 6 bases lay between the germline ends. This CDR3 is CASSTFSYNEQFF. Written as DNA, the CDR3 is TGTGCCAGCAGCACCTTCTCCTACAATGAGCAGTTCTTC.

The chain couples TRBV20-1 to TRBJ2-1; the D is unclear. The CDR3 runs to 13 residues. Germline V gives CDR1 DFQATT, CDR2 SNEGSKA (reference sequence). Trimming left V 6 bases short and J 4 bases short, with 13 bases between. For the CDR3, the DNA is TGCAGTGCACGGTCGTCCGGGTACAATGAGCAGTTCTTC. It specifies CSARSSGYNEQFF.

This rearrangement joins TRBV20-1 to TRBJ2-5; no clear D gene. Germline V gene sequence: CDR1 DFQATT, CDR2 SNEGSKA (reference sequence). The CDR3 sequence is 15 residues long. Trimming took 1 base from V and 2 from J, leaving 14 bases between them. The CDR3 here is CSARGESGRQETQYF. CDR3 nucleotide sequence: TGCAGTGCTAGAGGCGAGAGTGGCAGACAAGAGACCCAGTACTTC.

This chain links TRBV7-3 with TRBJ1-1; D remains unclear. This CDR3 is built from 13 residues. Germline-derived CDR1 and CDR2 are SGHTA and FQGTGA. The V and J ends lost 0 bases and 0 bases respectively, with 2 bases between them. The CDR3 nucleotides read TGTGCCAGCAGCTTAACCATGAACACTGAAGCTTTCTTT. Translation: CASSLTMNTEAFF.

This clonotype is a singleton in its sample. The chain recombines TRBV15 with TRBJ2-3; D is unclear. Looked up from germline, CDR1 is LNHNV and CDR2 is YYDKDF (reference sequence). The CDR3 runs 10 residues. The V gene lost 3 bases and the J gene lost 6 bases, with 1 base spanning the gap. This CDR3 reads CATSRDTQYF. The CDR3 bases are TGTGCCACCAGCAGGGATACGCAGTATTTT.

V is TRBV4-1 and J is TRBJ2-1; D is unclear. Trimming shortened V by 5 bases and J by 9 bases, and 17 bases separated the two germline ends. Germline V gene lookup returns CDR1 MGHRA and CDR2 YSYEKL. The CDR3 runs 14 residues. The CDR3 spells CASSIQSTDPEQFF. For the CDR3, the DNA is TGCGCCAGCAGCATCCAATCCACAGACCCTGAGCAGTTCTTC.

The chain joins TRBV14 to TRBJ2-1; a possible D gene is TRBD1 (6 bases). The V end lost 11 bases, the J end lost 8 bases, and 19 bases lay between the germline ends. In germline, CDR1 is SGHDN, CDR2 FVKESK. This CDR3 comprises 13 residues. This CDR3 reads CASNPRGLHEQFF. The CDR3, as DNA: TGTGCCTCTAACCCGAGGGGGTTGCATGAGCAGTTCTTC.

J is TRBJ2-7 and V is TRBV20-1, with 11 bases fitting TRBD1. The CDR3 has 12 amino acids. J gave up 6 bases and V 5 bases, and 3 bases lay outside the gene matches. From germline, CDR1 is DFQATT and CDR2 SNEGSKA (reference sequence). The CDR3 sequence: CSAGTGGAEQYF. CDR3 nucleotides: TGCAGTGCTGGGACAGGGGGAGCCGAGCAGTACTTC.

The chain joins TRBV27 to TRBJ1-5, with no clear D. Looked up from germline, CDR1 is MNHEY and CDR2 is SMNVEV (reference sequence). The CDR3 contains 13 residues. V gave up 2 bases and J gave up 6 bases, with 8 bases separating them. CDR3 DNA sequence: TGTGCCAGCAGTTTAGCCCCACTTCAGCCCCAGCATTTT. Translated, it gives CASSLAPLQPQHF.

The chain employs TRBV12-3 or TRBV12-4 and TRBJ2-7; D unclear. V lost 6 bases and J lost 5, with 14 bases in between. The CDR3 has 13 residues. CDR3 sequence reads: CASSSVRLDEQYF. Written as DNA, the CDR3 is TGTGCCAGCAGCTCAGTTCGACTCGACGAGCAGTACTTC.

Only one count was recorded for this clonotype. This CDR3 reads CASSQGSNNEQFF. CDR3 DNA: TGTGCCAGCAGCCAGGGATCTAACAATGAGCAGTTCTTC. V and J are TRBV7-2 and TRBJ2-1; weak D call: TRBD1 (5 bases). Germline CDR1 reads SGHTA; CDR2 reads FQGNSA. V was cut by 5 bases and J by 5 bases, with 10 bases left in between. The CDR3 has 13 residues. The variable domain in full, with the rest retrieved from reference TRBV7-2 and TRBJ2-1, is GAGVSQSPSNKVTEKGKDVELRCDPISGHTALYWYRQSLGQGLEFLIYFQGNSAPDKSGLPSDRFSAERTGGSVSTLTIQRTQQEDSAVYLCASSQGSNNEQFFGPGTRLTVL.

The V and J genes are TRBV3-1 and TRBJ2-5; 7 bases are shared with TRBD2. V lost 3 bases to trimming and J lost 7 bases; unmatched junction nucleotides: 8. This CDR3 contains 14 residues. Germline loops: CDR1 LGHDT, CDR2 YNNKEL (reference sequence). This chain's CDR3 is CASSQSGAVWTQYF. The CDR3 DNA follows: TGTGCCAGCAGCCAGAGCGGGGCGGTGTGGACCCAGTACTTC.

The rearrangement links TRBV27 to TRBJ1-2, with D possibly matching TRBD1 (5 bases). Trimming left V 2 bases short and J 2 bases short, with 6 bases between. This CDR3 spans 13 amino acids. Germline V gene data show CDR1 as MNHEY and CDR2 as SMNVEV (reference sequence). The CDR3 loop is CASSLEGNYGYTF. The CDR3, as DNA: TGTGCCAGCAGTTTAGAGGGGAACTATGGCTACACCTTC.

The V and J genes are TRBV4-1 and TRBJ1-4; no firm D call. The germline V gene encodes CDR1 MGHRA and CDR2 YSYEKL. Trimming removed 0 bases from V and 4 bases from J, with 9 bases in between. The CDR3 runs to 15 residues. Here the CDR3 DNA reads TGCGCCAGCAGCCAAGATTTAACTGTTAATGAAAAACTGTTTTTT. Encoded protein: CASSQDLTVNEKLFF.

The chain couples TRBV9 to TRBJ2-5; no firm D call. Germline V gene lookup returns CDR1 SGDLS and CDR2 YYNGEE. The germline V and J ends were trimmed by 3 bases and 5 bases, with 17 bases remaining between them. The CDR3 totals 15 residues. The CDR3 region is CASSDDVGVFETQYF. DNA of the CDR3: TGTGCCAGCAGCGACGACGTGGGTGTCTTCGAGACCCAGTACTTC.

J is TRBJ1-3 and V is TRBV29-1; D uncertain. Trimming left V 6 bases short and J 2 bases short, with 11 bases between. Germline lookup yields CDR1 SQVTM and CDR2 ANQGSEA. This CDR3 region has 13 residues. Here the CDR3 reads CSVVTGPGNTIYF. The DNA of the CDR3 is TGCAGCGTCGTCACGGGCCCTGGAAACACCATATATTTT.

This sequence joins TRBV7-9 and TRBJ2-3; 9 positions match TRBD2. With V trimmed by 5 bases and J by 4 bases, 4 bases remained unmatched. The CDR3 is made up of 14 amino acids. In germline, CDR1 is SEHNR, CDR2 FQNEAQ (reference sequence). CDR3 amino acids: CASSPGTSPDTQYF. The CDR3 DNA reads TGTGCCAGCAGCCCCGGGACTAGCCCAGATACGCAGTATTTT.